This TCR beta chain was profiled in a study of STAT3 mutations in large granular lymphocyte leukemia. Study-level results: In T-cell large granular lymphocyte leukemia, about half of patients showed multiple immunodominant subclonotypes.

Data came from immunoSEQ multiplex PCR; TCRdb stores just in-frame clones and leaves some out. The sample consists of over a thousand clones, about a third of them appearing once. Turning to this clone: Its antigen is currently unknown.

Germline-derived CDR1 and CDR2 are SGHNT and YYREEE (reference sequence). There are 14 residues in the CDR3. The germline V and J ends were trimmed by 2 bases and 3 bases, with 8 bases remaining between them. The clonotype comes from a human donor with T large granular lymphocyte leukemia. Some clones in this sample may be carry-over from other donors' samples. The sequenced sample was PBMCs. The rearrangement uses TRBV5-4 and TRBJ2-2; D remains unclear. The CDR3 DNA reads TGTGCCAGCAGCTTCGACATTTACACCGGGGAGCTGTTTTTT. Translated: CASSFDIYTGELFF.